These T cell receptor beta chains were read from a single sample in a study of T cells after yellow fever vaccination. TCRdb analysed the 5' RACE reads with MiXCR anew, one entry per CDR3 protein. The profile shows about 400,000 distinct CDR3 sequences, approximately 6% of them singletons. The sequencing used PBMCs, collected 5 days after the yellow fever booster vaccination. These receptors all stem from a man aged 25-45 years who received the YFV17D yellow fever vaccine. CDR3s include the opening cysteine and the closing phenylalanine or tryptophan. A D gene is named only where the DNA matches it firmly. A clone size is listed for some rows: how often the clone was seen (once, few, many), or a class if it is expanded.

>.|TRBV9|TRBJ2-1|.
CASSPPTREHNEQFF
TGTGCCAGCAGTCCCCCCACCCGAGAACACAATGAGCAGTTCTTC
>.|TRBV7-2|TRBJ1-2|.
CASSSYSANYGYTF
TGTGCCAGCAGCTCATACAGTGCTAACTATGGCTACACCTTC
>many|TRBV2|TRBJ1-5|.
CASGGRGRSQHF
TGTGCCAGCGGGGGACGGGGACGGTCCCAGCATTTT
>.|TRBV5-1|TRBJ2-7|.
CASSTDPHLEQYF
TGCGCCAGCAGCACCGACCCACACTTGGAGCAGTACTTC
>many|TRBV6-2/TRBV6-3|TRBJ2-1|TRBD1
CASSTNNRGYEQFF
TGTGCCAGCAGTACTAACAACAGGGGGTATGAGCAGTTCTTC
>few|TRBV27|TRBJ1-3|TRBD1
CASSRRQGDARGNTIYF
TGTGCCAGCAGCCGTCGACAGGGCGACGCGCGTGGAAACACCATATATTTT
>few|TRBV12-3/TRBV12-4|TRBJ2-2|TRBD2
CASSPPAGGVGELFF
TGTGCCAGCAGTCCGCCAGCGGGAGGGGTCGGGGAGCTGTTTTTT
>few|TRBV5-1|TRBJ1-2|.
CASSPVRDKLYGYTF
TGCGCCAGCTCCCCGGTTAGGGATAAGCTCTATGGCTACACCTTC
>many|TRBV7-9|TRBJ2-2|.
CASSPRGNTGELFF
TGTGCCAGCAGCCCCCGGGGGAACACCGGGGAGCTGTTTTTT
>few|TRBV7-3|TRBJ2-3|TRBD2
CASARGGNTDTQYF
TGTGCCAGCGCCCGGGGGGGAAACACAGATACGCAGTATTTT
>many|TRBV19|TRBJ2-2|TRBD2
CASSIIGGRAGELFF
TGTGCCAGTAGTATTATCGGCGGGAGAGCCGGGGAGCTGTTTTTT
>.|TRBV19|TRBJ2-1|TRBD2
CASSRLAGGAYNEQFF
TGTGCCAGTAGTCGACTAGCGGGAGGGGCCTACAATGAGCAGTTCTTC
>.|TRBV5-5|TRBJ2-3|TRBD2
CATSSLPAGEDTQYF
TGTGCCACTTCCTCCCTCCCGGCGGGAGAGGATACGCAGTATTTT
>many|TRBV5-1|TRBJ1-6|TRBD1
CASSGQGQDNSPLHF
TGCGCCAGCAGCGGACAGGGCCAGGATAATTCACCCCTCCACTTT
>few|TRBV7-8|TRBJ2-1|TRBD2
CASSYGTSGRTSSYNEQFF
TGTGCCAGCAGCTACGGGACTAGCGGGAGAACTAGCTCCTACAATGAGCAGTTCTTC
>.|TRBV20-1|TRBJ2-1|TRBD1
CSASGQGFSGTPPDEQFF
TGCAGTGCTAGCGGACAGGGGTTCAGCGGGACCCCCCCCGATGAGCAGTTCTTC
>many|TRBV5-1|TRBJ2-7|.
CASSAGGQAYEQYF
TGCGCCAGCAGCGCGGGGGGACAGGCCTACGAGCAGTACTTC
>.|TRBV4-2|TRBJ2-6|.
CASSRGSPDSGANVLTF
TGTGCCAGCAGCCGCGGCAGCCCCGACTCTGGGGCCAACGTCCTGACTTTC
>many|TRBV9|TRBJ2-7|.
CASSVGPAHEQYF
TGTGCCAGCAGCGTTGGGCCCGCCCACGAGCAGTACTTC
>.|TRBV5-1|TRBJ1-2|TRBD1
CASSGGQGDGYTF
TGCGCCAGCAGCGGAGGACAGGGTGATGGCTACACCTTC
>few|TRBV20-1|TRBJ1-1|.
CSARIGPTDTEAFF
TGCAGTGCTAGGATTGGGCCGACGGACACTGAAGCTTTCTTT
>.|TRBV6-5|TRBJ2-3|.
CASSYSSGLHTDTQYF
TGTGCCAGCAGTTACTCTTCAGGGTTACACACCGATACGCAGTATTTT
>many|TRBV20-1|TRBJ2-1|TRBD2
CSARLAGDFYNEQFF
TGCAGTGCTAGACTAGCGGGAGATTTCTACAATGAGCAGTTCTTC
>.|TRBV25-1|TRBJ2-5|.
CASSEYYLGGLPETQYF
TGTGCCAGCAGTGAATACTATCTAGGAGGCCTCCCGGAGACCCAGTACTTC
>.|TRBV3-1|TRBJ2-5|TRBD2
CASSQEYWREVETQYF
TGTGCCAGCAGCCAAGAGTACTGGCGGGAGGTAGAGACCCAGTACTTC
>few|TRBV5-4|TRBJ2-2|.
CASRRNNRNTGELFF
TGTGCCAGCAGACGAAATAACAGGAACACCGGGGAGCTGTTTTTT
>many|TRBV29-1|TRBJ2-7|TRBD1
CSADRGYEQYF
TGCAGCGCGGACAGGGGATACGAGCAGTACTTC
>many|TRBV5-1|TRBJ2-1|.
CASSSGGGHEQFF
TGCGCCAGCAGCTCCGGTGGGGGACATGAGCAGTTCTTC
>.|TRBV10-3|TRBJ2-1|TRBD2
CAISEGAGVSEQFF
TGTGCCATCAGTGAAGGAGCGGGAGTTAGTGAGCAGTTCTTC
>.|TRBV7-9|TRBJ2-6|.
CASSGWRRVSGANVLTF
TGTGCCAGCAGCGGATGGAGGAGGGTTTCTGGGGCCAACGTCCTGACTTTC
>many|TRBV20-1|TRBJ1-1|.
CSARDLSGAEAFF
TGCAGTGCTAGAGATTTGAGTGGCGCTGAAGCTTTCTTT
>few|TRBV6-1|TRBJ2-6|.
CASTSLGVAGANVLTF
TGTGCCAGCACCTCCTTAGGGGTCGCTGGGGCCAACGTCCTGACTTTC
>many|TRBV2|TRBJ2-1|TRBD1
CASGGQRKYNEQFF
TGTGCCAGCGGGGGACAGAGAAAGTACAATGAGCAGTTCTTC
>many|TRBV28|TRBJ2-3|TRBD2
CASKVPGGRTDTQYF
TGTGCCAGCAAAGTCCCGGGAGGGCGGACAGATACGCAGTATTTT
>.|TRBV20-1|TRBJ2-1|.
CSAYGLSYNEQFF
TGCAGTGCTTACGGACTTTCCTACAATGAGCAGTTCTTC
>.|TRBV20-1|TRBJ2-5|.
CSATPLGGTQYF
TGCAGTGCTACCCCCCTGGGGGGGACCCAGTACTTC
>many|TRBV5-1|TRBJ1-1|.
CASSFPPGGDTEAFF
TGCGCCAGCAGCTTCCCACCGGGAGGGGACACTGAAGCTTTCTTT
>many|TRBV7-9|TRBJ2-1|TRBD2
CASSFRAGGDNEQFF
TGTGCCAGCAGCTTTCGAGCGGGAGGGGACAATGAGCAGTTCTTC
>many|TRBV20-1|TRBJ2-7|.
CSATPTRRALYEQYF
TGCAGTGCTACCCCGACGCGGAGGGCCTTATACGAGCAGTACTTC
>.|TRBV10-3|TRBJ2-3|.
CAIGSDTQYF
TGTGCCATCGGCAGTGATACGCAGTATTTT
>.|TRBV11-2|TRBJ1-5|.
CASSLSQRAGYQPQHF
TGTGCCAGCAGCCTCTCCCAAAGAGCAGGGTATCAGCCCCAGCATTTT
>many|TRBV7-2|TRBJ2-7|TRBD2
CASSLEGTSGAYEQYF
TGTGCCAGCAGCTTAGAGGGGACTAGCGGCGCCTACGAGCAGTACTTC
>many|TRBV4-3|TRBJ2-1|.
CASSQGLLAITEQFF
TGCGCCAGCAGCCAAGGGCTACTAGCCATTACTGAGCAGTTCTTC
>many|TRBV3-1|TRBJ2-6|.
CASRRDSGANVLTF
TGTGCCAGCAGGAGGGACTCTGGGGCCAACGTCCTGACTTTC
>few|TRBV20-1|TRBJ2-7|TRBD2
CSASRTSGGSTFYYEQYF
TGCAGTGCTAGCCGGACTAGCGGGGGATCCACGTTCTACTACGAGCAGTACTTC
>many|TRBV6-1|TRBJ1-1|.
CASRNGVITEAFF
TGTGCCAGCAGGAACGGGGTGATCACTGAAGCTTTCTTT